Listed below are T cell receptor beta chains from one sample, sequenced in a study of Ad26.COV2.S vaccination and SARS-CoV-2 variants. Sequencing was performed with immunoSEQ multiplex PCR; in TCRdb, only in-frame clones are kept and a portion is missing. The table lists 440,000 or so clones, about 92% of them singletons. The starting material was peripheral blood, obtained in a trial of Ad26.COV2.S vaccine versus placebo. The receptors here all came from a person between 18 and 65 years old who received the Ad26.COV2.S COVID-19 vaccine or a placebo. Each CDR3 is given without its conserved first and last residue. Size is stated for part of the rows, as once, few or many counts, or as a class when the clone is expanded.

>TRBJ2-5|NA|TRBV2
ASRGGQLETQY
>TRBJ2-7|NA|TRBV3-1/TRBV3-2
ASRQKTGSKSDEQY
>TRBJ1-6|NA|TRBV18
ASSPGRINSPLH
>TRBJ2-7|NA|TRBV5-1
ASSQQGNYEQY
>TRBJ1-1|NA|TRBV4-2
ASTSTGGPKDEAF
>TRBJ1-1|NA|TRBV27
ASSPRDRQPRGAF
>TRBJ1-5|once|TRBV6-2/TRBV6-3
ASSYTRVQPQH
>TRBJ2-3|NA|TRBV4-3
ASSQGWGGGTDTQY
>TRBJ1-2|NA|TRBV28
ASSPGQNYGYT
>TRBJ1-2|NA|TRBV30
AWSGVGRFGGYT
>TRBJ2-5|NA|TRBV7-8
ASSPRLILNQETQY